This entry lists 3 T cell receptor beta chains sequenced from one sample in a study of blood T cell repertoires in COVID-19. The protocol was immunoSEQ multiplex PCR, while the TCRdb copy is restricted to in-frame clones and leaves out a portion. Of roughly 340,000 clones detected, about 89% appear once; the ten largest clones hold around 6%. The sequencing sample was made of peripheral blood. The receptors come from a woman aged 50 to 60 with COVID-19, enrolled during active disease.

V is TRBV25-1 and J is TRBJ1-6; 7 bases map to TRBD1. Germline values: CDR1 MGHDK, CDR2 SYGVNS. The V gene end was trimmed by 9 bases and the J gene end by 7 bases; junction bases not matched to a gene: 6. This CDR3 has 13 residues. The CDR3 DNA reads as TGTGCCAGTCAGACAGGGAAGAATTCACCCCTCCACTTT. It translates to CASQTGKNSPLHF.

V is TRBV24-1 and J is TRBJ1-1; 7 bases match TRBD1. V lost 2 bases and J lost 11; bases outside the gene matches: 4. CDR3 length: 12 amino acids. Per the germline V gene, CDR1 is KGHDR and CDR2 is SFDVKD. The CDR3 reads CATSDYRGRAFF. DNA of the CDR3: TGTGCCACCAGTGATTACAGGGGACGGGCTTTCTTT.

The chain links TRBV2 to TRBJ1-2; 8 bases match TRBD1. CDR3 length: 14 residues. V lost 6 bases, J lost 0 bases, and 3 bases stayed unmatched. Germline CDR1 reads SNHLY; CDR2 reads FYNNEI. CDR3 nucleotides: TGTGCCAGCAGGGGGGACAGGACTAACTATGGCTACACCTTC. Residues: CASRGDRTNYGYTF.